The 8 T cell receptor beta chains in this list originate from one sample, sequenced in a study of T cell changes during pregnancy in multiple sclerosis. Produced via immunoSEQ multiplex PCR; TCRdb's table is partial and in-frame only. The profile shows about 68,000 clones, around nine tenths of them singletons. The material sequenced was peripheral blood, taken in the third trimester of pregnancy. These receptors were taken from a female donor with multiple sclerosis, enrolled in a pregnancy study.

The chain links TRBV7-9 to TRBJ1-2; TRBD1 matches 11 bases. The germline CDR1 and CDR2 sequences are SEHNR and FQNEAQ (reference sequence). This CDR3 contains 14 residues. Trimming cost V 3 bases and J 8 bases; bases outside gene matches: 5. This CDR3 is CASSFGTGGLGYTF. CDR3 bases: TGTGCCAGCAGCTTCGGGACAGGGGGTTTGGGCTACACCTTC.

The gene calls are TRBV7-6 and TRBJ1-2, with 7 nucleotides matching TRBD1. The V and J ends lost 7 bases and 6 bases, in that order; junction bases with no gene match: 23. Germline values: CDR1 SGHVS, CDR2 FNYEAQ. The CDR3 runs to 18 residues. CDR3 loop: CASTPGLTGRKNDNGYTF. The CDR3 DNA follows: TGTGCCAGCACCCCAGGGCTGACAGGGAGAAAGAACGATAATGGCTACACCTTC.

The chain has TRBV5-5 and TRBJ1-1; D possibly corresponds to TRBD1 (5 bases). CDR3 length equals 13 residues. Trimming cost V 3 bases and J 4 bases, with 10 bases left between them. CDR1 is SGHKS and CDR2 is YYEKEE in the germline V gene (reference sequence). As DNA, the CDR3 is TGTGCCAGCAGCTGGGGGGTAGGCACTGAAGCTTTCTTT. Its protein product is CASSWGVGTEAFF.

The chain uses TRBV7-2 and TRBJ2-5; 8 bases map to TRBD1. The germline V gene encodes CDR1 SGHTA and CDR2 FQGNSA. The J segment lost 4 bases and the V segment lost 5 bases, leaving 6 bases of the junction unmatched. This CDR3 has 14 residues. The CDR3, as DNA: TGTGCCAGCAGCCCCGACAGGGGTGGAGAGACCCAGTACTTC. Translation: CASSPDRGGETQYF.

The chain uses TRBV19 and TRBJ1-1; D might be TRBD1 (6 bases). CDR3 length: 16 residues. Trimming shortened V by 6 bases and J by 5 bases, and 22 bases separated the two germline ends. The V gene's germline CDR1 is LNHDA and CDR2 SQIVND (reference sequence). In nucleotides, the CDR3 is TGTGCCAGTAGACAGGGTTTGGGGTATTCGGGGACTGAAGCTTTCTTT. It encodes CASRQGLGYSGTEAFF.

This sequence joins TRBV12-5 and TRBJ2-1; 7 positions agree with TRBD2. In germline, CDR1 is LGHNT, CDR2 FRNRAP. V lost 1 base and J lost 6; bases outside the gene matches: 9. The CDR3 is 16 residues long. CDR3: CASGLGGGLVVNEQFF. The CDR3 region has the DNA TGTGCTAGTGGTTTGGGGGGAGGACTAGTCGTCAATGAGCAGTTCTTC.

The chain has TRBV11-3 and TRBJ2-1; 7 nucleotides match TRBD2. CDR1 and CDR2 (germline): SGHNT, YENEEA. This CDR3 region has 17 residues. V lost 5 bases, J lost 0 bases, and 10 bases stayed unmatched. CDR3 DNA: TGTGCCAGCAGCCGCTACCCCCTAGCGGCCTCCTACAATGAGCAGTTCTTC. It translates to CASSRYPLAASYNEQFF.

The chain links TRBV12-5 to TRBJ1-1; no firm D call. Per the germline V gene, CDR1 is LGHNT and CDR2 is FRNRAP. The V end lost 2 bases, the J end lost 10 bases, and 11 bases lay between the germline ends. There are 12 residues in the CDR3. CDR3 region: CASGLSQSRAFF. DNA of the CDR3: TGTGCTAGTGGTTTGTCACAGAGCAGAGCTTTCTTT.